One sample yielded the 23 T cell receptor beta chains listed below, sequenced in a study of blood T cell repertoires in COVID-19. Here immunoSEQ multiplex PCR was the method, and the copy in TCRdb shows in-frame clones only, minus some. Of about 280,000 clones listed, approximately 85% are singletons. Sample: peripheral blood. The receptors derive from a man aged 45 to 65 with active or convalescent COVID-19.

In DNA form, the CDR3 reads TGTGCCAGCACGGGAACGGGCCTCTCTTCCAAAAACATTCAGTACTTC. Its protein product is CASTGTGLSSKNIQYF. The rearrangement joins TRBV2 to TRBJ2-4; maybe TRBD2 (5 bases). CDR1 and CDR2 (germline): SNHLY, FYNNEI. The CDR3 sequence is 16 residues long. V was shortened by 7 bases and J by 2 bases, with 18 bases between the two germline ends.

The chain uses TRBV4-1 and TRBJ2-7; 7 bases map to TRBD2. Germline assignment: CDR1 MGHRA and CDR2 YSYEKL. This CDR3 is 19 amino acids long. The ends lost 0 bases at V and 3 bases at J; junction bases unmatched: 17. The CDR3, as DNA: TGCGCCAGCAGCCAAGATCTTGGGGACTACCGAGGGAGTGGCTACGAGCAGTACTTC. It specifies CASSQDLGDYRGSGYEQYF.

The chain has TRBV11-2 and TRBJ2-5, with D possibly matching TRBD2 (6 bases). The germline CDR1 and CDR2 sequences are SGHAT and FQNNGV. This CDR3 is 15 amino acids long. The V and J ends lost 0 bases and 5 bases respectively, with 13 bases between them. The CDR3, as DNA: TGTGCCAGCAGCTTAGACCGTTTTGGGAGGGAGACCCAGTACTTC. Translated, it gives CASSLDRFGRETQYF.

The rearrangement links TRBV13 to TRBJ1-1; TRBD1 matches 12 bases. V was pared by 1 base and J by 10 bases, with 10 bases of the junction left unmatched. Germline values: CDR1 PRHDT, CDR2 FYEKMQ (reference sequence). This CDR3 has 16 amino acids. In nucleotides, the CDR3 is TGTGCCAGCAGCTTAGACCTGTGGGACAGGGGGCGCGTAGCTTTCTTT. It encodes CASSLDLWDRGRVAFF. Using reference TRBV13 and TRBJ1-1 for the parts outside the CDR3, the full variable domain is AAGVIQSPRHLIKEKRETATLKCYPIPRHDTVYWYQQGPGQDPQFLISFYEKMQSDKGSIPDRFSAQQFSDYHSELNMSSLELGDSALYFCASSLDLWDRGRVAFFGQGTRLTVV.

The CDR3 DNA reads TGTGCCAGTAGTATGAGGGGGGGAAGGGGCACTGAAGCTTTCTTT. Translating it yields CASSMRGGRGTEAFF. The V call is TRBV19, the J call TRBJ1-1; possible D gene TRBD1, 6 bases. The CDR3 contains 15 residues. The germline V and J ends were trimmed by 3 bases and 4 bases, with 15 bases remaining between them. Germline V gives CDR1 LNHDA, CDR2 SQIVND (reference sequence).

CDR3 in amino acids: CASRGTVNNQPQHF. The CDR3 bases are TGTGCCAGCAGGGGGACAGTGAACAATCAGCCCCAGCATTTT. V gene TRBV6-6 combines with J gene TRBJ1-5, with TRBD1 matching 7 bases. Looked up from germline, CDR1 is MNHNY and CDR2 is SVGAGI (reference sequence). The J segment lost 3 bases and the V segment lost 6 bases, leaving 5 bases of the junction unmatched. This CDR3 has 14 amino acids.

The J gene is TRBJ2-7, the V gene TRBV11-1, with TRBD2 identical over 14 bases. Trimming removed 5 bases from V and 3 bases from J; junction bases left unmatched: 6. The CDR3 length is 16 residues. Per the germline V gene, CDR1 is SGHAT and CDR2 is FQDESV (reference sequence). The chain's CDR3 is CASSLWTSGRYYEQYF. The CDR3 region has the DNA TGTGCCAGCAGCCTGTGGACTAGCGGGAGGTACTACGAGCAGTACTTC.

V gene TRBV19 combines with J gene TRBJ1-1; tentatively, D is TRBD1 (6 bases). In germline, CDR1 is LNHDA, CDR2 SQIVND (reference sequence). V lost 4 bases to trimming and J lost 1 base, with 25 bases between them. The CDR3 is made up of 19 amino acids. CDR3 sequence: CASSSLGLGASSWNTEAFF. The CDR3 nucleotides are TGTGCCAGTAGTAGTCTGGGCCTGGGGGCCTCTTCATGGAACACTGAAGCTTTCTTT.

The chain carries TRBV5-8 and TRBJ1-5; TRBD1 agrees at 8 bases. Germline CDR1 is SGHTS and CDR2 is YDEGEE. The CDR3 consists of 15 residues. V lost 4 bases, J lost 7 bases, and 10 bases stayed unmatched. As DNA, the CDR3 is TGTGCCAGCAGCCCGAGCAGGACAGGGCAACAGCCCCAGCATTTT. Its translation: CASSPSRTGQQPQHF.

The chain recombines TRBV2 with TRBJ1-1, with 7 bases lining up with TRBD1. CDR1 SNHLY and CDR2 FYNNEI come from the germline V gene. The V and J ends lost 7 bases and 0 bases, in that order; junction bases with no gene match: 11. The CDR3 is made up of 16 amino acids. CDR3 coding DNA: TGTGCCAGCACCATCCGAAACAGGGGCTTGAACACTGAAGCTTTCTTT. It yields the protein CASTIRNRGLNTEAFF.

The chain recombines TRBV4-2 with TRBJ2-1; TRBD2 is a possible D gene (5 bases). Germline CDR1 is LGHNA and CDR2 is YNFKEQ. The CDR3 extends over 13 amino acids. Between the trimmed V and J ends, which lost 6 bases and 3 bases, there was a span of 9 bases. CDR3 in amino acids: CASSTGIYNEQFF. The CDR3 nucleotides are TGTGCCAGCAGTACCGGGATCTACAATGAGCAGTTCTTC.

The table lists this clone with a count of one. The chain is built from TRBV6-2 or TRBV6-3 and TRBJ1-2; D ambiguous. V shed 5 bases and J shed 0 bases, with 13 bases lying between them. CDR3 length equals 15 residues. The germline V gene encodes CDR1 MNHEY and CDR2 SVGEGT. CDR3 amino acids: CASSRQVLANYGYTF. In DNA, the CDR3 is TGTGCCAGCAGTCGCCAGGTTTTAGCTAACTATGGCTACACCTTC.

The chain combines TRBV7-8 with TRBJ1-1; D remains ambiguous. The CDR3 contains 14 residues. V was clipped by 1 base and J by 6 bases, with 12 bases between them. Per germline, CDR1 SGHVS and CDR2 FQNEAQ. The CDR3 loop is CASSLEPGRAEAFF. The CDR3 DNA sequence: TGTGCCAGCAGCTTAGAGCCGGGAAGAGCTGAAGCTTTCTTT.

The genes are TRBV28 and TRBJ1-2, with 7 positions matching TRBD1. There are 13 residues in the CDR3. Losses at the gene ends were 4 bases for V and 8 bases for J; bases not matched to a gene: 7. Germline CDR1 MDHEN, CDR2 SYDVKM. The CDR3 bases are TGTGCCAGCAGTTCCTCTTCGACAGGGGGCTACACCTTC. Translation gives CASSSSSTGGYTF.

This clone has a handful of counts. The V and J genes are TRBV21-1 and TRBJ1-5; TRBD1 reflects the table's D call only, with no check against the DNA. TRBV21-1 is flagged as a pseudogene. The CDR3 is 16 residues long. The DNA for the CDR3 is TGTGCCAGCACCCCAAAGGGGGACATACGGAATCAGCCCCAGCATTTT. Translation gives CASTPKGDIRNQPQHF.

This clone appeared a few times. The chain uses TRBV18 and TRBJ1-5; D is unresolved. Germline CDR1 reads KGHSH; CDR2 reads LQKENI. This CDR3 is built from 16 residues. Deletions cut 1 base from V and 1 base from J, with 11 bases between. CDR3 residues: CASSPLGTGSNQPQHF. CDR3 DNA sequence: TGTGCCAGCTCACCACTCGGCACCGGGAGCAATCAGCCCCAGCATTTT.

The chain links TRBV2 to TRBJ1-5; a possible D gene is TRBD1 (5 bases). Trimming shortened V by 8 bases and J by 0 bases, and 8 bases separated the two germline ends. The CDR3 contains 13 residues. CDR1 is SNHLY, CDR2 FYNNEI, per germline. In DNA, the CDR3 is TGTGCCAGCCAGGGATTTAGCAATCAGCCCCAGCATTTT. It codes for CASQGFSNQPQHF.

The V call is TRBV2, the J call TRBJ2-7; the match to TRBD2 covers 11 bases. The V segment lost 6 bases and the J segment 4 bases; nucleotides outside the gene matches: 14. Germline V lookup: CDR1 SNHLY, CDR2 FYNNEI. The CDR3 covers 17 residues. This CDR3 reads CASSLTQTSGNSYEQYF. CDR3 bases: TGTGCCAGCAGCCTGACCCAGACTAGCGGGAACTCTTACGAGCAGTACTTC.

The genes are TRBV4-1 and TRBJ1-1; possible D gene TRBD1, 6 bases. The CDR3 runs 17 residues. Germline CDR1 and CDR2: MGHRA and YSYEKL. Trimming removed 4 bases from V and 3 bases from J, with 21 bases in between. CDR3 nucleotides: TGCGCCAGCAGCCGAGATTCAGGGGCTCAAATTTACACTGAAGCTTTCTTT. This sequence encodes CASSRDSGAQIYTEAFF.

V and J are TRBV4-1 and TRBJ1-5; D perhaps matches TRBD1 (6 bases). V lost 1 base and J 6 bases, leaving 16 bases between the germline ends. The CDR3 consists of 16 residues. CDR1 and CDR2 (germline): MGHRA, YSYEKL. CDR3 amino acids: CASSQVPDRLVQPQHF. CDR3 DNA: TGCGCCAGCAGCCAAGTACCCGACAGGCTTGTTCAGCCCCAGCATTTT.

With respect to this clone: Other nucleotide sequences from this sample produce the same CDR3. The chain uses TRBV9 and TRBJ1-2; tentatively, D is TRBD1 (5 bases). Between the trimmed V and J ends, which lost 0 bases and 6 bases, there was a span of 9 bases. Per germline, CDR1 SGDLS and CDR2 YYNGEE. The CDR3 runs to 13 residues. The CDR3 reads CASSVGQGDGYTF. CDR3 DNA sequence: TGTGCCAGCAGCGTAGGTCAGGGCGATGGCTACACCTTC.

On this clone itself: This CDR3 is also generated by other DNA sequences in the sample. J is TRBJ2-1 and V is TRBV5-1; D gene ambiguous. Germline CDR1 is SGHRS and CDR2 is YFSETQ. The ends were cut back, 0 bases at V and 0 bases at J, with 7 bases in the middle. This CDR3 is 15 amino acids long. Written as DNA, the CDR3 is TGCGCCAGCAGCTTGGCCGGTAGCTCCTACAATGAGCAGTTCTTC. It codes for CASSLAGSSYNEQFF.

With regard to this clone: Other DNA variants within this sample encode the same CDR3. This chain uses TRBV19 with TRBJ1-1; D possibly corresponds to TRBD1 (5 bases). This CDR3 region has 14 residues. Germline CDR1 and CDR2: LNHDA and SQIVND (reference sequence). Trimming stripped 3 bases from V and 3 bases from J, with 11 bases between. The CDR3 loop is CASSITRADTEAFF. Here the CDR3 DNA reads TGTGCCAGTAGTATCACCAGGGCGGACACTGAAGCTTTCTTT.